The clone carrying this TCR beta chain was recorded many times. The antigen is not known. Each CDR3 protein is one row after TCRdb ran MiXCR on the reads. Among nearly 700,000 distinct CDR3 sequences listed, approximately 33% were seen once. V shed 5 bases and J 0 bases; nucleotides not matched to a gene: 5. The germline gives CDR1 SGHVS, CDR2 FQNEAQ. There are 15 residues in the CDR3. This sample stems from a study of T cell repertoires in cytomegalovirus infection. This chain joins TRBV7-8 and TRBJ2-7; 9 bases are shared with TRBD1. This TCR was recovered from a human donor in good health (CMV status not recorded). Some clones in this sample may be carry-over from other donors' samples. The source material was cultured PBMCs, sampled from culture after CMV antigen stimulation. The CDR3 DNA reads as TGTGCCAGCAGCGTTCCGGGACAGGGCTCCTACGAGCAGTACTTC. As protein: CASSVPGQGSYEQYF.